The present T cell receptor beta chain was sequenced within a study of blood T cells in healthy people across ages. Ranging in age from about 6 to 100, the donors were healthy Caucasian individuals from Russia. Every donor contributed roughly 10 milliliters of peripheral blood by blood draw. Looked up from germline, CDR1 is LGHDT and CDR2 is YNNKEL (reference sequence). The CDR3 is 15 residues long. V gave up 1 base and J gave up 1 base, with 8 bases separating them. Using a J-beta primer mix together with a sample-barcoded 5' primer, a second PCR was run for about 6 to 11 cycles. TCRdb passed the 5' RACE reads through MiXCR, listing each CDR3 protein once. The sample lists more than 800,000 distinct CDR3 sequences, 29% occurring once. This clonotype was detected once.

This rearrangement joins TRBV3-1 to TRBJ1-3, with D hard to call. This TCR came from a woman aged 80 or over in good health. Sequencing used blood. Written as DNA, the CDR3 is TGTGCCAGCAGCCAAGTGGCCACGTCTGGAAACACCATATATTTT. Amino acid sequence: CASSQVATSGNTIYF.